Below, one TCR beta chain is given with its context. The authors' processing: Estimates of nucleated cell counts were drawn from the amplification of reference gene primers. Only in-frame clones appear in the TCRdb table, and some are missing; sequencing was by immunoSEQ multiplex PCR. V, J and clone size reflect that table, while D and trimming were determined from the DNA. The table records about 260,000 clones, 70% to 90% of them present only once. This record comes from a study of blood T cell repertoires in COVID-19. This CDR3 is 16 amino acids long. V lost 5 bases and J 2 bases, leaving 13 bases between the germline ends. Germline V CDR1 and CDR2: SGHTA, FQGTGA.

This TCR came from a woman aged 45-65 years with acute or convalescent COVID-19. Sequenced material: peripheral blood. The chain combines TRBV7-3 with TRBJ2-6, with a possible D match to TRBD1 (6 bases). Here the CDR3 reads CASSQGWGPGANVLTF. Here the CDR3 DNA reads TGTGCCAGCAGCCAAGGGTGGGGGCCTGGGGCCAACGTCCTGACTTTC.